Sequencing of this TCR beta chain was carried out in a study of T cell changes during pregnancy in multiple sclerosis. Germline CDR1 reads MRHNA; CDR2 reads SNTAGT. With V trimmed by 6 bases and J by 8 bases, 8 bases remained unmatched. CDR3 length: 14 amino acids. The table came from immunoSEQ multiplex PCR; TCRdb's copy has only in-frame clones and leaves some out. The table lists tens of thousands of clones, approximately 90% of them singletons. The V call is TRBV6-4, the J call TRBJ1-4, with 8 bases identical to TRBD1. The sequence was collected from a female donor with multiple sclerosis, enrolled in a pregnancy study. Sequencing was performed on CD4+ T cells from peripheral blood mononuclear cells, taken before pregnancy. CDR3 bases: TGTGCCAGCAGCCCAGGGGGCGTGGGGGAAAAACTGTTTTTT. It yields the protein CASSPGGVGEKLFF.